Following are 6 T cell receptor beta chains from one sample sequenced in a study of CD8 T cells in Susac syndrome. Random-hexamer reverse transcription was applied to 0.5 to 1 ug RNA. A single record per CDR3 protein comes from TCRdb applying MiXCR to the immunoSEQ multiplex PCR reads. The sample carries 170,000 or so distinct CDR3 sequences, 85% to 95% recorded once. Specimen: CD4+ T cells from PBMCs. The receptors shown here come from a human donor with Susac syndrome.

J is TRBJ2-2 and V is TRBV9; no definite D call. The V end lost 6 bases, the J end lost 4 bases, and 10 bases lay between the germline ends. The CDR3 covers 13 residues. Germline loops: CDR1 SGDLS, CDR2 YYNGEE. CDR3 region: CASTLAATGELFF. DNA of the CDR3: TGTGCCAGCACCCTCGCGGCCACCGGGGAGCTGTTTTTT. The full variable domain, completed using reference TRBV9 and TRBJ2-2, is DSGVTQTPKHLITATGQRVTLRCSPRSGDLSVYWYQQSLDQGLQFLIQYYNGEERAKGNILERFSAQQFPDLHSELNLSSLELGDSALYFCASTLAATGELFFGEGSRLTVL.

The V and J genes are TRBV29-1 and TRBJ1-2; the match to TRBD1 covers 9 bases. The CDR3 covers 15 residues. CDR1 and CDR2 (germline): SQVTM, ANQGSEA. The J segment lost 6 bases and the V segment lost 3 bases, leaving 11 bases of the junction unmatched. CDR3 in amino acids: CSVDRLQGAQDGYTF. The CDR3 DNA is TGCAGCGTTGACCGGCTACAGGGGGCGCAGGATGGCTACACCTTC.

V is TRBV20-1 and J is TRBJ1-5; TRBD1 aligns across 7 bases. This CDR3 region has 13 residues. Looked up from germline, CDR1 is DFQATT and CDR2 is SNEGSKA (reference sequence). Germline trimming cut 3 bases from V and 4 bases from J; bases unmatched to any gene: 3. Here the CDR3 DNA reads TGCAGTGCTAGGGGACAGTTAAATCAGCCCCAGCATTTT. Its translation: CSARGQLNQPQHF.

The chain joins TRBV3-1 to TRBJ1-4, with 7 positions matching TRBD1. This CDR3 region has 15 residues. CDR1 and CDR2 (germline): LGHDT, YNNKEL (reference sequence). The J segment lost 2 bases and the V segment lost 4 bases, leaving 4 bases of the junction unmatched. The DNA for the CDR3 is TGTGCCAGCAGCCCTCAACAGGGGACTAATGAAAAACTGTTTTTT. The encoded protein is CASSPQQGTNEKLFF.

The V and J genes are TRBV5-1 and TRBJ2-3; D is ambiguous. Deletions cut 1 base from V and 10 bases from J, with 19 bases between. There are 15 residues in the CDR3. Germline CDR1 reads SGHRS; CDR2 reads YFSETQ. The CDR3 spells CASSLSPDPTKAQYF. The CDR3 region has the DNA TGCGCCAGCAGCTTGAGCCCGGACCCTACAAAAGCGCAGTATTTT.

The V gene is TRBV5-1, the J gene TRBJ1-1; the D is unclear. The germline V and J ends were trimmed by 3 bases and 6 bases, with 12 bases remaining between them. Germline CDR1 and CDR2: SGHRS and YFSETQ. The CDR3 is 13 amino acids. CDR3 sequence: CASSWNERPEAFF. CDR3 nucleotide sequence: TGCGCCAGCAGCTGGAACGAGAGGCCTGAAGCTTTCTTT.